Each of the 20 T cell receptor beta chains below was sequenced from the same sample in a study of a mutant IDH1 vaccine in newly diagnosed glioma. For these receptors, no antigen is known. Time point indicated: week 47, end of study. Vaccination used 300 ug of mutant IDH1 20-mer peptide per dose, with topical imiquimod. TCRdb's table, derived via immunoSEQ multiplex PCR, lists solely in-frame clones and lacks some. Among around 30,000 clones listed, just under 90% were seen once. This material consisted of PBMCs, taken from a glioma patient whose treatment included an IDH1 peptide vaccine. The receptors originated from a young woman with glioma.

The J gene is TRBJ2-3, the V gene TRBV5-1; perhaps TRBD2 as D (6 bases). Germline CDR1 is SGHRS and CDR2 is YFSETQ. Deletions cut 5 bases from V and 0 bases from J, with 10 bases between. This CDR3 contains 14 residues. Written as DNA, the CDR3 is TGCGCCAGCAGAGGGGCGGGGAGCACAGATACGCAGTATTTT. Encoded protein: CASRGAGSTDTQYF.

The rearrangement uses TRBV10-3 and TRBJ2-5; TRBD1 matches at 7 bases. V dropped 6 bases and J dropped 2; count of bases not matched to a gene: 3. CDR1 is ENHRY, CDR2 SYGVKD, per germline. This CDR3 is 13 amino acids long. The CDR3 nucleotides are TGTGCCATCAGAGAGACAGGGCAAGAGACCCAGTACTTC. Its translation: CAIRETGQETQYF.

The chain employs TRBV6-5 and TRBJ2-1; TRBD1 might be the D (6 bases). V lost 5 bases, J lost 8 bases, and 13 bases lay in between. The CDR3 contains 13 residues. Germline assignment: CDR1 MNHEY and CDR2 SVGAGI. CDR3 coding DNA: TGTGCCAGCAGTGCGACACAGGGCTATGAGCAGTTCTTC. This translates into CASSATQGYEQFF.

This clone was observed a handful of times. The chain uses TRBV10-3 and TRBJ1-5, with 7 bases identical to TRBD1. V was pared by 11 bases and J by 1 base, with 11 bases of the junction left unmatched. The CDR3 is made up of 15 amino acids. Germline-derived CDR1 and CDR2 are ENHRY and SYGVKD. The CDR3 loop reads CASGGQGGSNQPQHF. In DNA, the CDR3 is TGTGCCTCAGGGGGGCAGGGAGGGAGCAATCAGCCCCAGCATTTT.

The DNA of the CDR3 is TGTGCCAGCAGCTCAGAGGACGGGGGCTACGAGCAGTACTTC. Protein: CASSSEDGGYEQYF. This sequence joins TRBV7-9 and TRBJ2-7; D is possibly TRBD2 (6 bases). V was trimmed by 4 bases and J by 3 bases, leaving 13 bases between them. This CDR3 spans 14 amino acids. Germline lookup yields CDR1 SEHNR and CDR2 FQNEAQ (reference sequence).

The V and J genes are TRBV7-8 and TRBJ1-2; 12 bases match TRBD1. V lost 5 bases, J lost 4 bases, and 8 bases stayed unmatched. The CDR3 is 16 amino acids. The V gene's germline CDR1 is SGHVS and CDR2 FQNEAQ. The CDR3 reads CASSTNPGQGAYGYTF. DNA of the CDR3: TGTGCCAGCAGCACGAACCCGGGACAGGGGGCCTATGGCTACACCTTC. Combining the CDR3 with reference TRBV7-8 and TRBJ1-2 gives the whole variable domain GAGVSQSPRYKVAKRGQDVALRCDPISGHVSLFWYQQALGQGPEFLTYFQNEAQLDKSGLPSDRFFAERPEGSVSTLKIQRTQQEDSAVYLCASSTNPGQGAYGYTFGSGTRLTVV.

This chain joins TRBV21-1 and TRBJ2-3; TRBD2 is the table's D call and was not checked against the DNA. TRBV21-1 is assigned pseudogene status. The CDR3 runs 17 residues. The chain's CDR3 is CASSKGGQSDCTDTQYF. The CDR3 DNA sequence: TGTGCCAGCAGCAAAGGAGGGCAGTCCGACTGCACAGATACGCAGTATTTT.

In this sample, this clone turned up once. The chain joins TRBV5-1 to TRBJ1-2; 7 bases agree with TRBD1. Germline CDR1 is SGHRS and CDR2 is YFSETQ. There are 16 residues in the CDR3. J was trimmed by 4 bases and V by 0 bases; bases with no gene match: 9. In DNA form, the CDR3 reads TGCGCCAGCAGCTTGGGTGTTCAGGGGGGAAGCTATGGCTACACCTTC. Protein sequence: CASSLGVQGGSYGYTF. Variable domain in full (rest from reference TRBV5-1 and TRBJ1-2): KAGVTQTPRYLIKTRGQQVTLSCSPISGHRSVSWYQQTPGQGLQFLFEYFSETQRNKGNFPGRFSGRQFSNSRSEMNVSTLELGDSALYLCASSLGVQGGSYGYTFGSGTRLTVV.

The chain recombines TRBV2 with TRBJ1-5; D not certain. V gave up 5 bases and J gave up 2 bases, with 13 bases separating them. This CDR3 has 15 residues. CDR1 and CDR2 (germline): SNHLY, FYNNEI. CDR3 loop: CASSQDAAGNQPQHF. The CDR3 nucleotides read TGTGCCAGCAGTCAGGACGCTGCGGGCAATCAGCCCCAGCATTTT.

This chain connects TRBV5-6 to TRBJ2-5; D might be TRBD1 (5 bases). This CDR3 contains 16 residues. V dropped 6 bases and J dropped 1 base, with 19 bases sitting between them. The germline gives CDR1 SGHDT, CDR2 YYEEEE. The chain's CDR3 is CASTQNPDISQETQYF. The CDR3, as DNA: TGTGCCAGCACCCAAAACCCGGACATCAGCCAAGAGACCCAGTACTTC.

V usage is TRBV27 and J usage is TRBJ1-1; 7 bases line up with TRBD1. The trim removed 6 bases at V and 1 base at J, leaving 8 bases unmatched. CDR3 length equals 15 residues. Germline CDR1 MNHEY, CDR2 SMNVEV (reference sequence). CDR3 residues: CASRRGQARNTEAFF. CDR3 nucleotide sequence: TGTGCCAGCAGACGTGGACAGGCAAGGAACACTGAAGCTTTCTTT.

J is TRBJ1-2 and V is TRBV12-5; D is possibly TRBD1 (5 bases). This CDR3 is built from 14 residues. With 3 bases removed from V and 8 bases from J, the gap between germline ends came to 16 bases. Looked up from germline, CDR1 is LGHNT and CDR2 is FRNRAP. CDR3 in DNA: TGTGCTAGTGGTTTTAGTGGGGCGGCTTACGGCTACACCTTC. Translation: CASGFSGAAYGYTF.

The chain joins TRBV2 to TRBJ2-6; 8 nucleotides align to TRBD2. V lost 4 bases and J lost 2; bases outside the gene matches: 4. This CDR3 region has 16 residues. CDR1 and CDR2 from the germline V gene are SNHLY and FYNNEI. CDR3 amino acids: CASSGTSLAGANVLTF. The DNA of the CDR3 is TGTGCCAGCAGTGGGACTAGCCTGGCTGGGGCCAACGTCCTGACTTTC.

V gene TRBV6-1 combines with J gene TRBJ1-3, with D uncertain. This CDR3 spans 14 amino acids. Trimming removed 6 bases from V and 0 bases from J, with 9 bases in between. The germline V gene encodes CDR1 MNHNS and CDR2 SASEGT. CDR3 sequence: CASRTVYSGNTIYF. In DNA form, the CDR3 reads TGTGCCAGCAGGACGGTTTACTCTGGAAACACCATATATTTT.

The chain recombines TRBV6-5 with TRBJ1-2, with D possibly matching TRBD1 (5 bases). The V end lost 4 bases, the J end lost 4 bases, and 13 bases lay between the germline ends. CDR1 and CDR2 (germline): MNHEY, SVGAGI. CDR3 length: 14 residues. The CDR3 DNA sequence: TGTGCCAGCAGTTTCGCTCAGGGTCCCTATGGCTACACCTTC. Protein product: CASSFAQGPYGYTF.

This chain uses TRBV19 with TRBJ2-2; D remains ambiguous. This CDR3 has 15 amino acids. Trimming shortened V by 1 base and J by 0 bases, and 6 bases separated the two germline ends. CDR1 is LNHDA and CDR2 is SQIVND in the germline V gene (reference sequence). The CDR3 DNA sequence: TGTGCCAGTAGTATAGTACAACCGAACACCGGGGAGCTGTTTTTT. Its protein product is CASSIVQPNTGELFF.

The chain joins TRBV5-6 to TRBJ1-3; D call uncertain. Trimming removed 4 bases from V and 2 bases from J, with 16 bases in between. Germline V lookup: CDR1 SGHDT, CDR2 YYEEEE. This CDR3 region has 16 residues. This CDR3 is CASSLGPPAAGNTIYF. The CDR3 coding sequence is TGTGCCAGCAGCCTGGGCCCTCCGGCGGCTGGAAACACCATATATTTT. The full variable domain, with the rest looked up from reference TRBV5-6 and TRBJ1-3, is DAGVTQSPTHLIKTRGQQVTLRCSPKSGHDTVSWYQQALGQGPQFIFQYYEEEERQRGNFPDRFSGHQFPNYSSELNVNALLLGDSALYLCASSLGPPAAGNTIYFGEGSWLTVV.

The V and J genes are TRBV29-1 and TRBJ2-1; D remains unclear. Deletions cut 4 bases from V and 5 bases from J, with 12 bases between. Germline CDR1 is SQVTM and CDR2 is ANQGSEA. CDR3 size: 13 residues. CDR3 sequence reads: CSVVVPPHNEQFF. CDR3 DNA: TGCAGCGTTGTGGTTCCCCCACACAATGAGCAGTTCTTC.

The chain is built from TRBV19 and TRBJ1-1, with D possibly TRBD1 on 6 matching bases. This CDR3 spans 15 amino acids. Trimming removed 6 bases at V and 5 bases at J, with 19 bases between. The V gene's germline CDR1 is LNHDA and CDR2 SQIVND (reference sequence). Here the CDR3 DNA reads TGTGCCAGTAGCTCGGAGGGGGGGGTGTGGACTGAAGCTTTCTTT. This codes for CASSSEGGVWTEAFF.

J is TRBJ1-1 and V is TRBV25-1; TRBD1 is a possible D gene (5 bases). Trimming took 1 base from V and 8 from J, leaving 8 bases between them. The CDR3 sequence is 12 residues long. Germline V gene sequence: CDR1 MGHDK, CDR2 SYGVNS. The DNA of the CDR3 is TGTGCCAGCAGTGAATGGGGGGGGGAAGCTTTCTTT. Protein product: CASSEWGGEAFF.